In its sample, the clone carrying this T cell receptor beta chain is medium-sized (0.01 to 0.1%). The data were taken from a study of tumor and adjacent non-tumor tissue in lung cancer. V shed 4 bases, J shed 6 bases, and the junction held 8 bases outside the gene matches. The CDR3 loop spans 15 amino acids. Germline V gene lookup returns CDR1 SQVTM and CDR2 ANQGSEA. Three rounds of nested PCR, following a modified ARM-PCR protocol, produced the TCRbeta library. TCRdb re-called the multiplex PCR reads with MiXCR, one entry per CDR3 protein. This table holds under 150,000 distinct CDR3 sequences, 66% found once. RNA was extracted from bulk tissue without any cell sorting.

The specimen sequenced was lung tumor tissue. The TCR originated in a man aged 55 to 70 with small cell lung cancer. V gene TRBV29-1 combines with J gene TRBJ1-5; 11 bases are a match to TRBD1. CDR3 in DNA: TGCAGCGTTGCAACCGGGACAGGGGGTCTTCAGCCCCAGCATTTT. It yields the protein CSVATGTGGLQPQHF.